This T cell receptor (beta chain) was identified in a study of molecular identifiers for immune sequencing clone quantification. TCRdb fed the PCR reads into MiXCR, producing one record per CDR3 protein. The table has about half a million distinct CDR3 sequences, about 22% seen once; the top ten hold 0.7% to 1%. Deletions cut 4 bases from V and 8 bases from J, with 18 bases between. The CDR3 covers 14 residues. From germline, CDR1 is SGHTS and CDR2 YDEGEE. This clonotype was detected a few times. The sequencing sample was made of naive CD8+ T cells from blood, with Jurkat cell RNA spiked in. As for subset: FACS-sorted CD8+CD4-CCR7+CD45RA+ naive T cells. The genes are TRBV5-8 and TRBJ1-2, with D possibly TRBD1 on 5 matching bases. This TCR came from a human donor in good health. Some libraries in this study had Jurkat cell RNA spiked in. In nucleotides, the CDR3 is TGTGCCAGCAGCCCCCGGGACGGGCAAAGAGGCTACACCTTC. Its translation is CASSPRDGQRGYTF.